Listed here is a single T cell receptor (beta chain). What it recognizes is unknown. TRB cDNA was prepared as libraries by UMI-labeled 5' RACE. TCRdb reprocessed the 5' RACE reads, keeping one entry per CDR3 protein, no DNA. This sample's clone table lists 6,000 to 7,500 distinct CDR3 sequences. Naive CD8+ T cells had a CD45RO-CCR7+CD27+CD95- phenotype. This record comes from a study of CXCR3-negative and CXCR3-positive naive CD8 T cells. Study-wide results and caveats: The TRB CDR3s that CXCR3-positive naive cells carried were more hydrophobic than those of CXCR3-negative naive cells.

The material sequenced was naive CXCR3+ CD8+ T cells from blood. The subset is: CD45RO-CCR7+CD27+CD95- naive CD8+ T cells expressing CXCR3 (TNR3+). The source is a human donor in good health. Some clones in this sample may be carry-over from other donors' samples.

CDR3: CASSSPGVADTQYF. The chain joins TRBV7-2 to TRBJ2-3; the D call of TRBD2 rests on TCRdb alone, since no DNA is present to check it. The CDR3 covers 14 residues. CDR1 is SGHTA, CDR2 FQGNSA, per germline.